This entry lists 30 T cell receptor beta chains sequenced from one sample in a study of graft-versus-host responses after intestinal transplantation. Data came from immunoSEQ multiplex PCR; TCRdb stores just in-frame clones and leaves some out. The sample includes 90,000 to 120,000 clones, roughly 89% of them seen just once. Antigen specificity for these receptors is unknown. The sequencing here drew on unstimulated CD4+ T cells sorted from spleen or lymph node cells, taken before transplant. These receptors all stem from a human donor who was the organ donor for an intestinal transplant.

The rearrangement links TRBV9 to TRBJ1-2; D may be TRBD1 (6 bases). The CDR3 consists of 14 residues. CDR1 and CDR2 (germline): SGDLS, YYNGEE. With 5 bases removed from V and 9 bases from J, the gap between germline ends came to 20 bases. The DNA of the CDR3 is TGTGCCAGCAGATCCCCGGGACACCCTTATCGCTACACCTTC. This sequence encodes CASRSPGHPYRYTF. The full variable domain, rest sourced from reference TRBV9 and TRBJ1-2, is DSGVTQTPKHLITATGQRVTLRCSPRSGDLSVYWYQQSLDQGLQFLIQYYNGEERAKGNILERFSAQQFPDLHSELNLSSLELGDSALYFCASRSPGHPYRYTFGSGTRLTVV.

The chain recombines TRBV5-5 with TRBJ2-2; TRBD1 matches at 7 bases. The CDR3 loop spans 15 amino acids. Germline-derived CDR1 and CDR2 are SGHKS and YYEKEE (reference sequence). After removal of 1 base from V and 0 bases from J, the junction contained 0 bases not matched to a gene. CDR3 residues: CASSLTGANTGELFF. The CDR3 DNA reads TGTGCCAGCAGCTTGACAGGGGCGAACACCGGGGAGCTGTTTTTT.

The CDR3 nucleotides read TGCGCCAGCAGCGAAATTACAGGCGGAGGCTACACCTTC. Translating it yields CASSEITGGGYTF. The chain recombines TRBV4-1 with TRBJ1-2; possibly TRBD1 for D (5 bases). Looked up from germline, CDR1 is MGHRA and CDR2 is YSYEKL. Trimming left V 5 bases short and J 8 bases short, with 15 bases between. The CDR3 extends over 13 amino acids.

The chain combines TRBV6-5 with TRBJ1-2, with TRBD1 matching 7 bases. The CDR3 covers 14 residues. The germline CDR1 and CDR2 sequences are MNHEY and SVGAGI. Losses at the gene ends were 7 bases for V and 8 bases for J; bases not matched to a gene: 13. The DNA of the CDR3 is TGTGCCAGCAACCCCACCGAGGGGGCTGAGGGCTACACCTTC. Protein: CASNPTEGAEGYTF.

The chain couples TRBV19 to TRBJ1-6, with no clear D. The CDR3 consists of 13 residues. CDR1 is LNHDA and CDR2 is SQIVND in the germline V gene (reference sequence). V lost 3 bases and J 7 bases, leaving 7 bases between the germline ends. Here the CDR3 DNA reads TGTGCCAGTAGTATTGCAGCAAATTCACCCCTCCACTTT. Its translation is CASSIAANSPLHF.

This clone was seen just once. The rearrangement uses TRBV29-1 and TRBJ2-5; possible D gene TRBD2, 5 bases. Germline V gives CDR1 SQVTM, CDR2 ANQGSEA. The CDR3 has 12 amino acids. The V end was cut by 2 bases, the J end by 4 bases, with 8 bases between. CDR3 loop: CSVETSLETQYF. As DNA, the CDR3 is TGCAGCGTTGAAACTAGTTTAGAGACCCAGTACTTC.

The genes are TRBV5-4 and TRBJ1-2; D is unclear. Trimming stripped 0 bases from V and 8 bases from J, with 14 bases between. The CDR3 totals 14 residues. The germline gives CDR1 SGHNT, CDR2 YYREEE (reference sequence). DNA of the CDR3: TGTGCCAGCAGCTTGGTTACTCTAAGTCGCGGCTACACCTTC. Its translation is CASSLVTLSRGYTF.

V is TRBV21-1 and J is TRBJ2-5; the table assigns TRBD2, which was not confirmed against the DNA. TRBV21-1 is given as a pseudogene. The CDR3 is 19 amino acids. The chain's CDR3 is CASSKRGYLAGGFQETQYF. Here the CDR3 DNA reads TGTGCCAGCAGCAAAAGGGGGTATTTAGCGGGAGGTTTCCAAGAGACCCAGTACTTC.

A note on this clone: This specimen includes other DNA sequences encoding the same CDR3. The genes are TRBV19 and TRBJ1-2; D ambiguous. This CDR3 region has 11 residues. The germline CDR1 and CDR2 sequences are LNHDA and SQIVND (reference sequence). V was shortened by 2 bases and J by 6 bases, with 4 bases between the two germline ends. The CDR3 reads CASSIRDGYTF. The CDR3 nucleotides are TGTGCCAGTAGTATAAGGGATGGCTACACCTTC.

This rearrangement joins TRBV19 to TRBJ1-1; D gene unclear. The CDR3 covers 14 residues. V was clipped by 1 base and J by 1 base, with 7 bases between them. Germline CDR1 LNHDA, CDR2 SQIVND (reference sequence). The CDR3 DNA follows: TGTGCCAGTAGTATAGTCCACGGGAACACTGAAGCTTTCTTT. Protein sequence: CASSIVHGNTEAFF. The complete variable domain, with remaining parts taken from reference TRBV19 and TRBJ1-1, reads DGGITQSPKYLFRKEGQNVTLSCEQNLNHDAMYWYRQDPGQGLRLIYYSQIVNDFQKGDIAEGYSVSREKKESFPLTVTSAQKNPTAFYLCASSIVHGNTEAFFGQGTRLTVV.

The chain uses TRBV12-5 and TRBJ2-3; D remains ambiguous. The CDR3 length is 12 residues. Per the germline V gene, CDR1 is LGHNT and CDR2 is FRNRAP. V was trimmed by 6 bases and J by 2 bases, leaving 6 bases between them. This chain's CDR3 is CASGSNTDTQYF. The DNA for the CDR3 is TGTGCTAGTGGCTCCAACACAGATACGCAGTATTTT.

The CDR3 coding sequence is TGTGCCAGCAGTTCCCGCGTCAGTTACAATGAGCAGTTCTTC. Its protein is CASSSRVSYNEQFF. The gene calls are TRBV6-5 and TRBJ2-1; D is uncertain. The CDR3 extends over 14 amino acids. Germline V gene sequence: CDR1 MNHEY, CDR2 SVGAGI. Trimming took 4 bases from V and 4 from J, leaving 11 bases between them.

The CDR3 nucleotides are TGTGCCAGCCAGAGCGGGTTTATTTCCAATGAGCAGTTCTTC. As protein: CASQSGFISNEQFF. This chain links TRBV6-5 with TRBJ2-1; D might be TRBD2 (6 bases). V was trimmed by 8 bases and J by 6 bases, leaving 17 bases between them. Per the germline V gene, CDR1 is MNHEY and CDR2 is SVGAGI. The CDR3 is 14 residues long.

This clone was detected once. This CDR3 reads CASNGGRGAPETQYF. CDR3 coding DNA: TGCGCCAGCAATGGCGGACGGGGGGCACCAGAGACCCAGTACTTC. The chain uses TRBV5-1 and TRBJ2-5; D possibly corresponds to TRBD2 (7 bases). This CDR3 has 15 amino acids. V dropped 6 bases and J dropped 4 bases, with 19 bases sitting between them. Germline CDR1 and CDR2: SGHRS and YFSETQ.

The chain links TRBV15 to TRBJ1-5, with 11 bases that match TRBD1. Germline CDR1 and CDR2: LNHNV and YYDKDF (reference sequence). This CDR3 comprises 15 residues. V shed 2 bases and J 5 bases; nucleotides not matched to a gene: 2. The CDR3: CATSRWGQGDQPQHF. The CDR3 DNA reads as TGTGCCACCAGCAGATGGGGACAGGGGGATCAGCCCCAGCATTTT.

The chain links TRBV6-7 to TRBJ2-7, with D possibly being TRBD2 (6 bases). TRBV6-7 is an open reading frame, and its role is uncertain. The V end lost 2 bases, the J end lost 0 bases, and 14 bases lay between the germline ends. The CDR3 length is 16 residues. DNA of the CDR3: TGTGCCAGCAGTTACCGGTCTCGGGGGTGCTCCTACGAGCAGTACTTC. Encoded protein: CASSYRSRGCSYEQYF.

The chain has TRBV15 and TRBJ2-5; 8 bases are shared with TRBD1. The CDR3 is 13 residues long. Germline V gene sequence: CDR1 LNHNV, CDR2 YYDKDF (reference sequence). The J segment lost 4 bases and the V segment lost 5 bases, leaving 3 bases of the junction unmatched. The CDR3 DNA sequence: TGTGCCACCAGCGCACAGGGGGGAGAGACCCAGTACTTC. It specifies CATSAQGGETQYF.

This clone has just one count. J is TRBJ2-5 and V is TRBV29-1; the D is unclear. The germline V gene has CDR1 SQVTM and CDR2 ANQGSEA. The V gene lost 2 bases and the J gene lost 4 bases, with 11 bases spanning the gap. The CDR3 totals 13 residues. CDR3 sequence (DNA): TGCAGCGTTGAAAGACACGCGACAGAGACCCAGTACTTC. This encodes CSVERHATETQYF.

This chain links TRBV7-3 with TRBJ1-1; 8 bases are a match to TRBD1. Per the germline V gene, CDR1 is SGHTA and CDR2 is FQGTGA. The CDR3 covers 15 residues. With V trimmed by 5 bases and J by 1 base, 6 bases remained unmatched. This CDR3 is CASSLTGGWNTEAFF. CDR3 nucleotides: TGTGCCAGCAGCCTTACAGGGGGTTGGAACACTGAAGCTTTCTTT.

The gene calls are TRBV5-6 and TRBJ1-2, with a weak D call TRBD1 (6 bases). Per germline, CDR1 SGHDT and CDR2 YYEEEE. This CDR3 has 15 amino acids. Between the trimmed V and J ends, which lost 4 bases and 4 bases, there was a span of 17 bases. The CDR3 sequence: CASSRGLDRLYGYTF. The CDR3 bases are TGTGCCAGCAGCCGCGGCTTGGACAGACTCTATGGCTACACCTTC.

The rearrangement links TRBV29-1 to TRBJ1-1; D is possibly TRBD1 (5 bases). The germline gives CDR1 SQVTM, CDR2 ANQGSEA. Between the trimmed V and J ends, which lost 5 bases and 1 base, there was a span of 11 bases. CDR3 length equals 13 residues. CDR3 loop: CSVRGLQNTEAFF. The CDR3 region has the DNA TGCAGCGTTCGGGGACTCCAGAACACTGAAGCTTTCTTT.

The chain combines TRBV6-5 with TRBJ1-2; TRBD1 is a possible D gene (6 bases). CDR1 and CDR2 (germline): MNHEY, SVGAGI. V was pared by 6 bases and J by 4 bases, with 15 bases between. The CDR3 loop spans 14 amino acids. The CDR3: CASRQQGVGYGYTF. Written as DNA, the CDR3 is TGTGCCAGCAGGCAACAGGGTGTCGGCTATGGCTACACCTTC.

The V gene is TRBV5-8, the J gene TRBJ2-7; no definite D call. In germline, CDR1 is SGHTS, CDR2 YDEGEE. Between the trimmed V and J ends, which lost 1 base and 10 bases, there was a span of 9 bases. CDR3 length: 11 residues. The CDR3 here is CASSLLQPQYF. Written as DNA, the CDR3 is TGTGCCAGCAGCTTGTTGCAGCCACAGTACTTC.

The genes are TRBV2 and TRBJ2-5, with D hard to call. The ends were cut back, 5 bases at V and 3 bases at J, with 4 bases in the middle. This CDR3 has 11 residues. The germline gives CDR1 SNHLY, CDR2 FYNNEI. This CDR3 reads CASSSEETQYF. The CDR3 DNA reads as TGTGCCAGCAGTTCTGAAGAGACCCAGTACTTC.

The chain uses TRBV5-1 and TRBJ1-1; tentative D call: TRBD1 (6 bases). V lost 7 bases and J lost 5, with 18 bases in between. CDR1 and CDR2 from the germline V gene are SGHRS and YFSETQ. The CDR3 is 14 residues long. The CDR3 region is CASALRGVGTEAFF. As DNA, the CDR3 is TGCGCCAGCGCCCTGAGGGGGGTTGGGACTGAAGCTTTCTTT.

The V call is TRBV7-2, the J call TRBJ2-1; 9 nucleotides match TRBD2. This CDR3 is 18 amino acids long. Trimming removed 6 bases from V and 6 bases from J; junction bases left unmatched: 18. CDR1 is SGHTA, CDR2 FQGNSA, per germline. The CDR3 DNA sequence: TGTGCCAGCAGTCGGGGGGTAGGCGGGAGGGGACTTCGCAATGAGCAGTTCTTC. Translating it yields CASSRGVGGRGLRNEQFF.

V gene TRBV6-6 combines with J gene TRBJ1-5; tentative D call: TRBD1 (5 bases). The CDR3 covers 14 residues. Germline CDR1 is MNHNY and CDR2 is SVGAGI (reference sequence). With 3 bases removed from V and 4 bases from J, the gap between germline ends came to 10 bases. The CDR3 reads CASSYYGANQPQHF. The DNA for the CDR3 is TGTGCCAGCAGTTATTACGGGGCGAATCAGCCCCAGCATTTT.

The chain uses TRBV7-9 and TRBJ1-6; 7 bases align to TRBD1. The CDR3 is 16 amino acids. Unmatched junction bases numbered 10, after V lost 2 bases and J lost 9 bases. Germline V gene data show CDR1 as SEHNR and CDR2 as FQNEAQ (reference sequence). CDR3 protein: CASSLLDRDLGSPLHF. DNA of the CDR3: TGTGCCAGCAGCTTACTAGACAGGGATTTGGGTTCACCCCTCCACTTT.

This chain links TRBV6-1 with TRBJ2-5; possible D gene TRBD1, 5 bases. The germline V gene has CDR1 MNHNS and CDR2 SASEGT. This CDR3 is 13 amino acids long. The germline V and J ends were trimmed by 6 bases and 2 bases, with 10 bases remaining between them. CDR3 sequence (DNA): TGTGCCAGCAGAAGACAGAAACAAGAGACCCAGTACTTC. Protein product: CASRRQKQETQYF.

The V gene is TRBV5-1, the J gene TRBJ2-5; 9 bases are shared with TRBD1. With 0 bases clipped from V and 5 bases from J, the junction kept 2 bases outside the gene matches. Germline V gene lookup returns CDR1 SGHRS and CDR2 YFSETQ. The CDR3 extends over 14 amino acids. The CDR3 nucleotides read TGCGCCAGCAGCTTGGGGGACAGGGTGGAGACCCAGTACTTC. Amino acids: CASSLGDRVETQYF.